Listed below are T cell receptor beta chains from one sample, sequenced in a study of T cell changes during pregnancy in multiple sclerosis. Generated by immunoSEQ multiplex PCR, the TCRdb table keeps only in-frame clones and is missing some. This table holds tens of thousands of clones, about 92% found once. Here the sequenced sample was CD4+ T cells from peripheral blood mononuclear cells, taken in the third trimester of pregnancy. Receptors originate from a female donor with multiple sclerosis, enrolled in a pregnancy study. Both conserved end residues are part of each CDR3. Fields, in order: CDR3 DNA, CDR3 protein, clone size, V gene, D gene, J gene. A D gene is named only where the DNA matches it firmly. The size field is filled for only some rows; it gives once, few, many or a size class.

cdr3_nt: TGTGCCAGCAGCTCCACAGGGGCTGGGGCCAACGTCCTGACTTTC; cdr3_aa: CASSSTGAGANVLTF; clone_size: -; v_call: TRBV7-8; d_call: TRBD1; j_call: TRBJ2-6
cdr3_nt: TGTGCCAGCAGCCACGCGGGACTAGCGGTCCCGACCTACGAGCAGTACTTC; cdr3_aa: CASSHAGLAVPTYEQYF; clone_size: -; v_call: TRBV7-2; d_call: TRBD2; j_call: TRBJ2-7
cdr3_nt: TGTGCCAGTAGATCCATAGGGAGCGTTTGGCAGGATGGCTACACCTTC; cdr3_aa: CASRSIGSVWQDGYTF; clone_size: -; v_call: TRBV19; d_call: -; j_call: TRBJ1-2
cdr3_nt: TGTGCCAGCAGCTTGGCCCGGCAGGGGATTGGACACAATGAGCAGTTCTTC; cdr3_aa: CASSLARQGIGHNEQFF; clone_size: -; v_call: TRBV5-6; d_call: -; j_call: TRBJ2-1
cdr3_nt: TGTGCCAGCTCACCGTCCCTACAGTCATACGAGCAGTACTTC; cdr3_aa: CASSPSLQSYEQYF; clone_size: -; v_call: TRBV18; d_call: -; j_call: TRBJ2-7
cdr3_nt: TGTGCCAGCATCAACTTCGGGGGTCACACCGGGGAGCTGTTTTTT; cdr3_aa: CASINFGGHTGELFF; clone_size: -; v_call: TRBV6-5; d_call: -; j_call: TRBJ2-2
cdr3_nt: TGTGCCAGCAGCCAGGGACAGGGGGCGCGGTGGCATCTTGGCTACACCTTC; cdr3_aa: CASSQGQGARWHLGYTF; clone_size: -; v_call: TRBV28; d_call: TRBD1; j_call: TRBJ1-2
cdr3_nt: TGTGCCAGCAGCTTACTGCCAGGGTGCTCCTACGAGCAGTACTTC; cdr3_aa: CASSLLPGCSYEQYF; clone_size: once; v_call: TRBV11-2; d_call: -; j_call: TRBJ2-7
cdr3_nt: TGTGCCAGCAGCCAGGACAGTCGGGGTCCTACCTACGAGCAGTACTTC; cdr3_aa: CASSQDSRGPTYEQYF; clone_size: -; v_call: TRBV4-2; d_call: -; j_call: TRBJ2-7
cdr3_nt: TGTGCCAGCAGCTTAGTTAGCAGACGGGACTCCCTCGTCGAGCAGTTCTTC; cdr3_aa: CASSLVSRRDSLVEQFF; clone_size: -; v_call: TRBV13; d_call: -; j_call: TRBJ2-1
cdr3_nt: TGTGCCTCCAAGGCAGGGGTCGTCACCGGGGAGCTGTTTTTT; cdr3_aa: CASKAGVVTGELFF; clone_size: -; v_call: TRBV30; d_call: -; j_call: TRBJ2-2
cdr3_nt: TGTGCCAGCAGTTACTCGGGGGAGGCGGCTTTCTTT; cdr3_aa: CASSYSGEAAFF; clone_size: -; v_call: TRBV6-5; d_call: -; j_call: TRBJ1-1
cdr3_nt: TGTGCCAGCAGTCTTCTAATAGCGGGAGGGCCCTGGGAGACCCAGTACTTC; cdr3_aa: CASSLLIAGGPWETQYF; clone_size: -; v_call: TRBV28; d_call: TRBD2; j_call: TRBJ2-5
cdr3_nt: TGTGCCAGCAGTTCGATCACCGAAAGCCCGAACCGGGACAGGCCCTATGGCTACACCTTC; cdr3_aa: CASSSITESPNRDRPYGYTF; clone_size: -; v_call: TRBV27; d_call: TRBD1; j_call: TRBJ1-2
cdr3_nt: TGTGCCAGCAGTAAAAGTCGGAGGGCATACACAGATACGCAGTATTTT; cdr3_aa: CASSKSRRAYTDTQYF; clone_size: -; v_call: TRBV2; d_call: -; j_call: TRBJ2-3
cdr3_nt: TGTGCCAGCAGGGGACAGGGTTTTCTCTATGGCTACACCTTC; cdr3_aa: CASRGQGFLYGYTF; clone_size: -; v_call: TRBV5-6; d_call: TRBD1; j_call: TRBJ1-2
cdr3_nt: TGTGCCAGCAGCCCTTTCAACGCCGGCGGGGAGCTGTTTTTT; cdr3_aa: CASSPFNAGGELFF; clone_size: -; v_call: TRBV7-3; d_call: -; j_call: TRBJ2-2
cdr3_nt: TGTGCCAGCAGGAGGACAGCAGGCACTGAAGCTTTCTTT; cdr3_aa: CASRRTAGTEAFF; clone_size: -; v_call: TRBV27; d_call: -; j_call: TRBJ1-1
cdr3_nt: TGTGCCAGCTCACTACGCCAGGGCTCGGTCACTGAAGCTTTCTTT; cdr3_aa: CASSLRQGSVTEAFF; clone_size: -; v_call: TRBV18; d_call: -; j_call: TRBJ1-1
cdr3_nt: TGTGCCACCAGCGCCGCAAGGAGCTCCTACGAGCAGTACTTC; cdr3_aa: CATSAARSSYEQYF; clone_size: -; v_call: TRBV15; d_call: -; j_call: TRBJ2-7
cdr3_nt: TGTGCCAGCAGCTTGGCCGGGAACACTGAAGCTTTCTTT; cdr3_aa: CASSLAGNTEAFF; clone_size: -; v_call: TRBV5-6; d_call: -; j_call: TRBJ1-1
cdr3_nt: TGTGCCAGCAGTACTGACACGGTTCTTGAGGCTTTCTTT; cdr3_aa: CASSTDTVLEAFF; clone_size: -; v_call: TRBV2; d_call: -; j_call: TRBJ1-1
cdr3_nt: TGCGCCAGCAGCCTCACCGGGACAGGCGTGCCGGGTCAGGGCTACACCTTC; cdr3_aa: CASSLTGTGVPGQGYTF; clone_size: -; v_call: TRBV5-1; d_call: TRBD1; j_call: TRBJ1-2
cdr3_nt: TGTGCCAGCAGCTTAAGGGGACAGGCAATCGAGCAGTACTTC; cdr3_aa: CASSLRGQAIEQYF; clone_size: -; v_call: TRBV11-2; d_call: TRBD1; j_call: TRBJ2-7
cdr3_nt: TGCAGCGTTGAGGCATGGCGGGAGCTTTCCTACGAGCAGTACTTC; cdr3_aa: CSVEAWRELSYEQYF; clone_size: -; v_call: TRBV29-1; d_call: TRBD2; j_call: TRBJ2-7
cdr3_nt: TGTGCCAGCTCAACTAGACCGGGTGGAGAGACCCAGTACTTC; cdr3_aa: CASSTRPGGETQYF; clone_size: -; v_call: TRBV18; d_call: -; j_call: TRBJ2-5
cdr3_nt: TGTGCCAGCAGCCCGTCCCTTAGCGCTCCGTTCTTC; cdr3_aa: CASSPSLSAPFF; clone_size: -; v_call: TRBV5-8; d_call: -; j_call: TRBJ2-1
cdr3_nt: TGTGTGGTCGGGGCCTACAATGAGCAGTTCTTC; cdr3_aa: CVVGAYNEQFF; clone_size: -; v_call: TRBV19; d_call: -; j_call: TRBJ2-1
cdr3_nt: TGTGCCTGGAGTGTACCGGGAGGTACAGATACGCAGTATTTT; cdr3_aa: CAWSVPGGTDTQYF; clone_size: -; v_call: TRBV30; d_call: TRBD2; j_call: TRBJ2-3
cdr3_nt: TGTGCCAGCAGTTCAGGAGGGGGCGTTGGGTACACTGAAGCTTTCTTT; cdr3_aa: CASSSGGGVGYTEAFF; clone_size: -; v_call: TRBV6-6; d_call: TRBD1; j_call: TRBJ1-1
cdr3_nt: TGTGCCAGCAGTGACTACCCTCGGGGCACTGAAGCTTTCTTT; cdr3_aa: CASSDYPRGTEAFF; clone_size: once; v_call: TRBV6-4; d_call: -; j_call: TRBJ1-1
cdr3_nt: TGTGCCACCAGCAGAGATCTAAGGACAGGGCACTCTGGGGCCAACGTCCTGACTTTC; cdr3_aa: CATSRDLRTGHSGANVLTF; clone_size: once; v_call: TRBV15; d_call: TRBD1; j_call: TRBJ2-6
cdr3_nt: TGTGCCATCAGTGAGTCTCGTTCGGCTACTAGAGAAGAGACCCAGTACTTC; cdr3_aa: CAISESRSATREETQYF; clone_size: once; v_call: TRBV10-3; d_call: -; j_call: TRBJ2-5